One sample yielded the 20 T cell receptor beta chains listed below, sequenced in a study of graft-versus-host responses after intestinal transplantation. Antigens for these TCRs are unknown. The protocol was immunoSEQ multiplex PCR, while the TCRdb copy is restricted to in-frame clones and leaves out a portion. The table records some 130,000 clones, roughly 93% of them present only once. Sample: unstimulated CD4+ T cells sorted from spleen or lymph node cells, taken before intestinal transplant. These receptors came from a human donor who received an intestinal transplant.

The gene calls are TRBV7-9 and TRBJ2-1, with D tentatively TRBD1 (5 bases). Germline V lookup: CDR1 SEHNR, CDR2 FQNEAQ (reference sequence). The CDR3 length is 12 residues. V dropped 6 bases and J dropped 12 bases, with 15 bases sitting between them. The CDR3 sequence: CASSLLGRGQFF. The CDR3 bases are TGTGCCAGCAGTCTCCTGGGGCGTGGGCAGTTCTTC. The full variable domain, its missing parts supplied by reference TRBV7-9 and TRBJ2-1, is DTGVSQNPRHKITKRGQNVTFRCDPISEHNRLYWYRQTLGQGPEFLTYFQNEAQLEKSRLLSDRFSAERPKGSFSTLEIQRTEQGDSAMYLCASSLLGRGQFFGPGTRLTVL.

V and J are TRBV28 and TRBJ2-7, with D hard to call. V was shortened by 6 bases and J by 6 bases, with 18 bases between the two germline ends. Per germline, CDR1 MDHEN and CDR2 SYDVKM. CDR3 length: 14 amino acids. CDR3 DNA sequence: TGTGCCAGCAGCCCACCTCCGGACGGGCGCGAGCAGTACTTC. It encodes CASSPPPDGREQYF.

J is TRBJ2-7 and V is TRBV5-6; 9 bases are a match to TRBD2. J lost 3 bases, V lost 5 bases, and 18 bases had no gene match. Looked up from germline, CDR1 is SGHDT and CDR2 is YYEEEE. This CDR3 is built from 18 residues. CDR3 DNA: TGTGCCAGCAGGGGGACCCGGCCTAGCGGGACGGAGATCTACGAGCAGTACTTC. Its translation: CASRGTRPSGTEIYEQYF. Using reference TRBV5-6 and TRBJ2-7 for the parts outside the CDR3, the full variable domain is DAGVTQSPTHLIKTRGQQVTLRCSPKSGHDTVSWYQQALGQGPQFIFQYYEEEERQRGNFPDRFSGHQFPNYSSELNVNALLLGDSALYLCASRGTRPSGTEIYEQYFGPGTRLTVT.

The rearrangement links TRBV7-3 to TRBJ2-6; D gene ambiguous. Trimming removed 5 bases at V and 4 bases at J, with 9 bases between. Germline V lookup: CDR1 SGHTA, CDR2 FQGTGA. The CDR3 sequence is 14 residues long. CDR3 nucleotide sequence: TGTGCCAGCAGCCTCTGGGCAGGGGCCAACGTCCTGACTTTC. Translated, it gives CASSLWAGANVLTF.

This clone was found once. The J gene is TRBJ2-5, the V gene TRBV5-1, with no clear D. The closer fit of TRBJ2-7 to the DNA end suggests the J call may be wrong. Germline V gene sequence: CDR1 SGHRS, CDR2 YFSETQ. This CDR3 has 13 residues. CDR3 coding DNA: TGCGCCAGCAGTTCCCTGACGAACTACGAGCAGTACTTC. It translates to CASSSLTNYEQYF.

The rearrangement joins TRBV7-3 to TRBJ2-2; D perhaps matches TRBD1 (5 bases). V was trimmed by 4 bases and J by 6 bases, leaving 12 bases between them. This CDR3 spans 14 amino acids. CDR1 and CDR2 from the germline V gene are SGHTA and FQGTGA. This CDR3 is CASSSTAVSGELFF. The CDR3 DNA reads as TGTGCCAGCAGCTCGACAGCTGTCTCCGGGGAGCTGTTTTTT.

The chain links TRBV6-6 to TRBJ1-2; 7 positions agree with TRBD1. CDR1 is MNHNY, CDR2 SVGAGI, per germline (reference sequence). Germline trimming cut 2 bases from V and 8 bases from J; bases unmatched to any gene: 11. The CDR3 totals 15 residues. The CDR3, as DNA: TGTGCCAGCAGTTACGCACCAATCCGGGACAGAGGCTACACCTTC. Translating gives CASSYAPIRDRGYTF.

This clone was counted between two and nine times. The chain joins TRBV11-2 to TRBJ1-4; TRBD1 might be the D (6 bases). Germline CDR1 is SGHAT and CDR2 is FQNNGV. The V and J ends lost 4 bases and 10 bases respectively, with 16 bases between them. This CDR3 has 14 residues. Here the CDR3 DNA reads TGTGCCAGCAGCTCCGGGGACACCTTTGGAAAACTGTTTTTT. Translation gives CASSSGDTFGKLFF.

V and J are TRBV4-2 and TRBJ2-1, with 8 bases that match TRBD2. CDR3 length: 14 residues. The V gene end was trimmed by 4 bases and the J gene end by 5 bases; junction bases not matched to a gene: 4. From germline, CDR1 is LGHNA and CDR2 YNFKEQ. The CDR3 reads CASSPGTRHNEQFF. CDR3 DNA sequence: TGTGCCAGCAGCCCCGGGACTAGGCACAATGAGCAGTTCTTC.

The chain links TRBV11-2 to TRBJ1-2; 9 positions agree with TRBD1. The CDR3 is 16 amino acids. The junction had 3 bases not matched to a gene; V was cut back by 1 base and J by 0 bases. In germline, CDR1 is SGHAT, CDR2 FQNNGV. CDR3 amino acids: CASSLGDRVANYGYTF. The CDR3, as DNA: TGTGCCAGCAGCTTAGGGGACAGGGTAGCTAACTATGGCTACACCTTC.

This chain joins TRBV27 and TRBJ2-5; D possibly corresponds to TRBD2 (5 bases). The CDR3 extends over 15 amino acids. The V and J ends lost 3 bases and 4 bases respectively, with 15 bases between them. The germline CDR1 and CDR2 sequences are MNHEY and SMNVEV (reference sequence). This CDR3 reads CASSLAGEGIETQYF. In nucleotides, the CDR3 is TGTGCCAGCAGTTTGGCCGGGGAAGGGATAGAGACCCAGTACTTC.

With respect to this clone: This sample includes further DNA sequences coding for the same CDR3. The gene calls are TRBV5-1 and TRBJ2-5; TRBD2 matches 8 bases. This CDR3 has 13 amino acids. Germline V gene lookup returns CDR1 SGHRS and CDR2 YFSETQ. J lost 3 bases, V lost 3 bases, and 1 base had no gene match. CDR3 sequence: CASSSLAEETQYF. CDR3 coding DNA: TGCGCCAGCAGCTCACTAGCGGAAGAGACCCAGTACTTC. Looking up the rest from reference TRBV5-1 and TRBJ2-5 gives the full variable domain: KAGVTQTPRYLIKTRGQQVTLSCSPISGHRSVSWYQQTPGQGLQFLFEYFSETQRNKGNFPGRFSGRQFSNSRSEMNVSTLELGDSALYLCASSSLAEETQYFGPGTRLLVL.

This rearrangement joins TRBV19 to TRBJ2-7, with D tentatively TRBD1 (5 bases). Looked up from germline, CDR1 is LNHDA and CDR2 is SQIVND (reference sequence). This CDR3 region has 15 residues. V was clipped by 4 bases and J by 3 bases, with 16 bases between them. As DNA, the CDR3 is TGTGCCAGTAGTAAGCTGTCAGGGATAATCTACGAGCAGTACTTC. Its translation: CASSKLSGIIYEQYF.

The V call is TRBV2, the J call TRBJ2-2; either TRBD1 or TRBD2 may supply D (5 bases each). Trimming pared 8 bases from V and 4 bases from J, leaving 17 bases between. Germline V CDR1 and CDR2: SNHLY, FYNNEI. CDR3 size: 15 residues. CDR3 sequence: CASGRDGISTGELFF. The CDR3, as DNA: TGTGCCAGCGGACGGGACGGCATCTCCACCGGGGAGCTGTTTTTT.

This clone came up once. The chain couples TRBV6-1 to TRBJ1-5; D remains ambiguous. Germline V gene sequence: CDR1 MNHNS, CDR2 SASEGT. V was pared by 7 bases and J by 3 bases, with 10 bases between. CDR3 length: 13 amino acids. Here the CDR3 reads CASTPSPNQPQHF. The CDR3 nucleotides are TGTGCCAGCACCCCCAGCCCCAATCAGCCCCAGCATTTT.

The chain employs TRBV28 and TRBJ1-3; D is undetermined. With 6 bases removed from V and 4 bases from J, the gap between germline ends came to 10 bases. The CDR3 totals 13 residues. CDR1 MDHEN and CDR2 SYDVKM come from the germline V gene. CDR3 protein: CASSPRTGNTIYF. CDR3 DNA: TGTGCCAGCAGCCCACGTACCGGAAACACCATATATTTT. The complete variable domain, with remaining parts taken from reference TRBV28 and TRBJ1-3, reads DVKVTQSSRYLVKRTGEKVFLECVQDMDHENMFWYRQDPGLGLRLIYFSYDVKMKEKGDIPEGYSVSREKKERFSLILESASTNQTSMYLCASSPRTGNTIYFGEGSWLTVV.

The CDR3 is CASSSHRELNTEAFF. The CDR3 DNA follows: TGTGCCAGCAGCTCCCACAGGGAACTGAACACTGAAGCTTTCTTT. This chain connects TRBV27 to TRBJ1-1; possible D gene TRBD1, 6 bases. CDR3 length: 15 residues. The germline V gene encodes CDR1 MNHEY and CDR2 SMNVEV (reference sequence). Trimming took 6 bases from V and 0 from J, leaving 14 bases between them.

The chain is built from TRBV10-1 and TRBJ2-1; tentatively, D is TRBD1 (6 bases). The germline gives CDR1 WNHNN, CDR2 SYGVQD (reference sequence). This CDR3 is built from 14 residues. Trimming shortened V by 6 bases and J by 5 bases, and 14 bases separated the two germline ends. CDR3 residues: CASSLPGQNNEQFF. Written as DNA, the CDR3 is TGCGCCAGCAGCCTACCGGGACAAAACAATGAGCAGTTCTTC.

The chain couples TRBV15 to TRBJ2-1, with 10 bases aligning to TRBD1. J was trimmed by 6 bases and V by 2 bases; bases with no gene match: 4. CDR1 and CDR2 from the germline V gene are LNHNV and YYDKDF (reference sequence). The CDR3 totals 15 residues. CDR3 nucleotides: TGTGCCACCAGCAGACCGGGACAGGGGTCCAATGAGCAGTTCTTC. Its protein product is CATSRPGQGSNEQFF.

J is TRBJ2-4 and V is TRBV2; 7 bases agree with TRBD2. The CDR3 totals 15 residues. From germline, CDR1 is SNHLY and CDR2 FYNNEI. V shed 7 bases and J 3 bases; nucleotides not matched to a gene: 9. CDR3: CASKKGRVGKNIQYF. CDR3 in DNA: TGTGCCAGCAAGAAGGGGAGGGTGGGCAAAAACATTCAGTACTTC.